The clone carrying this T cell receptor beta chain was detected once. Its antigen is undetermined. The sample belongs to a study of vaccination and CD4 T cells after COVID-19. Treatment indicated: approximately nine-day PBMC culture with coronavirus spike peptide pools or control peptides (ViraFEST assay). Cultured CD4+ T-cell DNA underwent Oncomine TCR Beta short-read sequencing. TCRdb re-analysed the PCR reads in MiXCR, keeping a single row per CDR3 protein. Among about 13,000 distinct CDR3 sequences, roughly three fifths were seen once, and the ten largest hold 10% to 12%. Deletions cut 7 bases from V and 1 base from J, with 10 bases between. CDR3 length: 13 amino acids. CDR1 and CDR2 (germline): LNHDA, SQIVND (reference sequence).

Material for sequencing was CD4+ T cells from blood, cultured in vitro. The chain couples TRBV19 to TRBJ1-1; D is unresolved. The source of this sequence is a human donor who had recovered from COVID-19. In DNA, the CDR3 is TGTGCCAGTACTGAGAGGGAGAACACTGAAGCTTTCTTT. This gives the protein CASTERENTEAFF.